Given below is one T cell receptor beta chain in context. The CDR3 runs to 16 residues. Germline assignment: CDR1 SNHLY and CDR2 FYNNEI. V lost 7 bases, J lost 4 bases, and 10 bases stayed unmatched. The data originate from a study of T cell responses to AZD1222 COVID-19 vaccine. TCRdb keeps only in-frame clones here, not all; method: immunoSEQ multiplex PCR. The profile covers tens of thousands of clones, with approximately 89% appearing a single time and about 2.6% taken by the ten largest. The rearrangement joins TRBV2 to TRBJ1-6, with 7 bases aligning to TRBD1. This clonotype was sampled from an adult in good health. This material consisted of peripheral blood, taken on day 0 of MenACWY control vaccination. The CDR3 DNA reads as TGTGCCAGCAAGGAGGGGGACAGAGATTATAATTCACCCCTCCACTTT. This gives the protein CASKEGDRDYNSPLHF.